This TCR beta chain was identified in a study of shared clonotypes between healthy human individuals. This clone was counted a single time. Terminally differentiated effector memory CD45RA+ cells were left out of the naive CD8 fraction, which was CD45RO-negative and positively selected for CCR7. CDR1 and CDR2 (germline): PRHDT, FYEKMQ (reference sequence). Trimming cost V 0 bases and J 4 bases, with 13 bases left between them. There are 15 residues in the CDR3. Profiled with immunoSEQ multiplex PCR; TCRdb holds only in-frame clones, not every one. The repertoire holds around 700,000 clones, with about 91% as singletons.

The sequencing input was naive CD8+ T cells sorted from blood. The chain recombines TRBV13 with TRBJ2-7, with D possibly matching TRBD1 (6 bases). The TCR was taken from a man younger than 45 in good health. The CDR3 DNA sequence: TGTGCCAGCAGCTTAGGGGAGGACAGAAAATACGAGCAGTACTTC. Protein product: CASSLGEDRKYEQYF.